This T cell receptor (beta chain) was identified in a study of PD-1 blockade in classical Hodgkin lymphoma. Using immunoSEQ multiplex PCR, the repertoire was profiled, and TCRdb retains in-frame clones only, with some absent. The sample records around 99,000 clones, about four fifths being singletons. There are 14 residues in the CDR3. Germline lookup yields CDR1 SNHLY and CDR2 FYNNEI. V lost 3 bases and J 3 bases, leaving 9 bases between the germline ends. Each of the patients experienced relapse following autologous stem cell transplantation, and their brentuximab vedotin exposure differed. This specimen was peripheral blood mononuclear cells (PBMCs), taken before the second cycle of nivolumab. The sequence derives from a human donor with classical Hodgkin lymphoma. This sequence joins TRBV2 and TRBJ1-5; a possible D gene is TRBD1 (5 bases). The CDR3 sequence is CASSDRQYNQPQHF. DNA for the CDR3: TGTGCCAGCAGTGATAGACAGTACAATCAGCCCCAGCATTTT.